The TCR beta chain described here comes from a study of Ad26.COV2.S vaccination and SARS-CoV-2 variants. Study-level information: Within the COV1001 Ad26.COV2.S trial arm, the donor was enrolled. Dosing was one shot or two shots 56 days apart.

Treatment given: some 20 received Ad26.COV2.S at low or high dose, single or two shots; several received placebo; per-sample allocation not given. Material that was analyzed had been drawn on day 63 after the first vaccine or placebo injection. Wuhan-strain spike was delivered by a replication-incompetent Ad26 vector. This CDR3 is built from 16 residues. The V gene's germline CDR1 is LGHDT and CDR2 YNNKEL (reference sequence). V gave up 0 bases and J gave up 4 bases, with 15 bases separating them. Clones were read by immunoSEQ multiplex PCR, and TCRdb kept only the in-frame ones, dropping some. The sample includes 400,000 to 450,000 clones, around 92% seen only once; the top ten take 1.5% to 2%.

The sequencing here drew on peripheral blood, taken in a trial of Ad26.COV2.S vaccine versus placebo. V and J are TRBV3-1 (or the pseudogene TRBV3-2) and TRBJ1-2, with D unresolved. This clonotype was sampled from a person aged 18-65 years who received the Ad26.COV2.S COVID-19 vaccine or a placebo. CDR3 residues: CASSQDGRAPSYGYTF. In DNA form, the CDR3 reads TGTGCCAGCAGCCAAGATGGCCGAGCTCCTAGCTATGGCTACACCTTC.